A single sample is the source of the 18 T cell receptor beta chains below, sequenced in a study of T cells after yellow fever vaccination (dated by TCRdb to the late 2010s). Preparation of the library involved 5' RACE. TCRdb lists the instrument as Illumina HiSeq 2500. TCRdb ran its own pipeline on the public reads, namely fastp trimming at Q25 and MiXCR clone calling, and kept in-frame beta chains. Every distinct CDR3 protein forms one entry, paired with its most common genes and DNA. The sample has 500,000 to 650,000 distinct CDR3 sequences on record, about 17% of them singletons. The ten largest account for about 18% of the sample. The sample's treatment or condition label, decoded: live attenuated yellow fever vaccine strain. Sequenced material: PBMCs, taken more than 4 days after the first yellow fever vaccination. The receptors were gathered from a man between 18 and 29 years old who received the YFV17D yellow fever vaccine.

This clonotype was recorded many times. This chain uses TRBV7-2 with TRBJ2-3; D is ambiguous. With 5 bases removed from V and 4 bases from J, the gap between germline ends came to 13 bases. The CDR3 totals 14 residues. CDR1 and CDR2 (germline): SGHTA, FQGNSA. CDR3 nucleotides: TGTGCCAGCAGCCAGGAGCCAGGACCAGATACGCAGTATTTT. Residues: CASSQEPGPDTQYF.

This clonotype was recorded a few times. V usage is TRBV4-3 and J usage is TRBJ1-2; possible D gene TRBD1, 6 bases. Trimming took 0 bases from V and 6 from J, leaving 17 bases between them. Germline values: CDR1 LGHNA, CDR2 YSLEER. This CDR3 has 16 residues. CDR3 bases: TGCGCCAGCAGCCAAGAACCATCACCCAGGACAGATGGCTACACCTTC. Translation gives CASSQEPSPRTDGYTF.

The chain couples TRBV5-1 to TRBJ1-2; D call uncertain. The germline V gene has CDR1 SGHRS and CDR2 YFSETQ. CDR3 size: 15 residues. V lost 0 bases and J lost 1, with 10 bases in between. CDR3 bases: TGCGCCAGCAGCTTGGGACGCGGGGTTAACTATGGCTACACCTTC. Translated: CASSLGRGVNYGYTF.

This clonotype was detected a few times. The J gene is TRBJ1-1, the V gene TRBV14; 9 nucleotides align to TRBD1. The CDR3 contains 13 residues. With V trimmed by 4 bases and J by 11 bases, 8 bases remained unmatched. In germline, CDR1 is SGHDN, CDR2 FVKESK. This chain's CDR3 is CASSPRGDRDAFF. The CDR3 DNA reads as TGTGCCAGCAGCCCGAGAGGGGACAGGGACGCTTTCTTT. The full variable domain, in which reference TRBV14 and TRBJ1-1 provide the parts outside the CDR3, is EAGVTQFPSHSVIEKGQTVTLRCDPISGHDNLYWYRRVMGKEIKFLLHFVKESKQDESGMPNNRFLAERTGGTYSTLKVQPAELEDSGVYFCASSPRGDRDAFFGQGTRLTVV.

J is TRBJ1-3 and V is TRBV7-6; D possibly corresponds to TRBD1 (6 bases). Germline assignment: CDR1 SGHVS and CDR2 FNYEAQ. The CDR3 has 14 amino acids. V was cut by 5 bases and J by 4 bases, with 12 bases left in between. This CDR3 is CASSLTGNGNTIYF. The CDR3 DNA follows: TGTGCCAGCAGCCTTACAGGGAACGGAAACACCATATATTTT.

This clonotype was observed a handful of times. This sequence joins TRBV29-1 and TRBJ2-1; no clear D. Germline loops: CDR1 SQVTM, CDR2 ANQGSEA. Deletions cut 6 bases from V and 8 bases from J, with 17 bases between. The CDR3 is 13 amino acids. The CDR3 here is CSVKTGRSHEQFF. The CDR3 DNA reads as TGCAGCGTGAAAACCGGACGCTCGCATGAGCAGTTCTTC.

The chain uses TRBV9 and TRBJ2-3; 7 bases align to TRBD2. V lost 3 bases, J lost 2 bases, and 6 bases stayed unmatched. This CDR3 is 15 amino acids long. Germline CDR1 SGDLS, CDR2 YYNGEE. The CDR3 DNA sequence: TGTGCCAGCAGCGCGGCAGCGGGGTTCACAGATACGCAGTATTTT. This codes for CASSAAAGFTDTQYF.

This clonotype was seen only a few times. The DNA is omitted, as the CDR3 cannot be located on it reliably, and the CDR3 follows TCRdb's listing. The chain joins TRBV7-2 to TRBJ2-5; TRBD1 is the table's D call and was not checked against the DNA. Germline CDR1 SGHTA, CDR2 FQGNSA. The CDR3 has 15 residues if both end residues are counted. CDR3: CASSFRFGAGQTQYF.

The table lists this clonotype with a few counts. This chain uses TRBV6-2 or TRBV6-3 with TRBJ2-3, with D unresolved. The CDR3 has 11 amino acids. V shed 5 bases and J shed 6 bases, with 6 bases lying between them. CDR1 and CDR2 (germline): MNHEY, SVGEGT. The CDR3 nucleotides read TGTGCCAGCAGTCGCCAGGATACGCAGTATTTT. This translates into CASSRQDTQYF.

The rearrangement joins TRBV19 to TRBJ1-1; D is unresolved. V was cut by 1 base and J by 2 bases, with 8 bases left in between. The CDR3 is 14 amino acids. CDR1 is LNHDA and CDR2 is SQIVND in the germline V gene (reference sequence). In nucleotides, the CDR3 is TGTGCCAGTAGTATAGGTACAGCTAACACTGAAGCTTTCTTT. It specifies CASSIGTANTEAFF.

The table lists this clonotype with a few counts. The CDR3 bases are TGTGCCAGCACCCAGGACAGACCTAATACGCAGTATTTT. It codes for CASTQDRPNTQYF. The V gene is TRBV12-3 or TRBV12-4, the J gene TRBJ2-3; D may be TRBD1 (6 bases). V shed 7 bases and J shed 7 bases, with 15 bases lying between them. This CDR3 comprises 13 residues.

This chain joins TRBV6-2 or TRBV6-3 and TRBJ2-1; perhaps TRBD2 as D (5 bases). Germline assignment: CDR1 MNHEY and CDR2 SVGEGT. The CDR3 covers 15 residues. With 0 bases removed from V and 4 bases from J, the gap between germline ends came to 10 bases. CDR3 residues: CASSYSRGVYNEQFF. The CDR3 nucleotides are TGTGCCAGCAGTTACTCACGGGGAGTTTACAATGAGCAGTTCTTC.

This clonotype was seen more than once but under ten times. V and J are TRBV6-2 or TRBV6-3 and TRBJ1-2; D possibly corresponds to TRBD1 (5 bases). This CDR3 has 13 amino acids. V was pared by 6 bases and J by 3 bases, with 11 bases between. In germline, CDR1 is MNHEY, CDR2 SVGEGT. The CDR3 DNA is TGTGCCAGCAGCGACAGTACCCACTATGGCTACACCTTC. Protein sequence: CASSDSTHYGYTF.

CDR3 DNA sequence: TGTGCCAGCAGCGGCAATCTGGAGGCAGAGCAAGAGCAGTACTTC. This gives the protein CASSGNLEAEQEQYF. The chain is built from TRBV7-9 and TRBJ2-7, with D maybe TRBD2 (5 bases). The CDR3 covers 15 residues. V lost 5 bases and J 7 bases, leaving 21 bases between the germline ends. Germline V gene lookup returns CDR1 SEHNR and CDR2 FQNEAQ (reference sequence).

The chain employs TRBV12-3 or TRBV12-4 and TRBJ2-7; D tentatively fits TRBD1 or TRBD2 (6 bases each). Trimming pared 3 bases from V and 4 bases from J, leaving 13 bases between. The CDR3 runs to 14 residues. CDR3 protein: CASSFGGTPYEQYF. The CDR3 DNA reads TGTGCCAGCAGTTTTGGGGGGACACCTTACGAGCAGTACTTC.

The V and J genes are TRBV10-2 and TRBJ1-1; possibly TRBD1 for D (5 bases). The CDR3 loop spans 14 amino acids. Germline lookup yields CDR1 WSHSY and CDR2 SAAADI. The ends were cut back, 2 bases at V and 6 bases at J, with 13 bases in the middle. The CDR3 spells CASSEPGRISEAFF. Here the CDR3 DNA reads TGCGCCAGCAGTGAGCCAGGGAGGATCTCTGAAGCTTTCTTT.

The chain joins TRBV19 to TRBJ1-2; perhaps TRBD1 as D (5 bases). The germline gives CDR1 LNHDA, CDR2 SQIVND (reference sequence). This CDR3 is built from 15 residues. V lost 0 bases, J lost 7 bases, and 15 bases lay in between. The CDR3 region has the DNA TGTGCCAGTAGTATAGATTCAGGGCTAAGTCGTGGCTACACCTTC. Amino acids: CASSIDSGLSRGYTF.

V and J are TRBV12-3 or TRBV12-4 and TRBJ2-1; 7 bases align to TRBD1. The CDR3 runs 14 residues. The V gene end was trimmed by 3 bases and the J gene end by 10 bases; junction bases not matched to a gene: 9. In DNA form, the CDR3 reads TGTGCCAGCAGTTTCCAGAGGGGGCTTCAAGAGCAGTTCTTC. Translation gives CASSFQRGLQEQFF.